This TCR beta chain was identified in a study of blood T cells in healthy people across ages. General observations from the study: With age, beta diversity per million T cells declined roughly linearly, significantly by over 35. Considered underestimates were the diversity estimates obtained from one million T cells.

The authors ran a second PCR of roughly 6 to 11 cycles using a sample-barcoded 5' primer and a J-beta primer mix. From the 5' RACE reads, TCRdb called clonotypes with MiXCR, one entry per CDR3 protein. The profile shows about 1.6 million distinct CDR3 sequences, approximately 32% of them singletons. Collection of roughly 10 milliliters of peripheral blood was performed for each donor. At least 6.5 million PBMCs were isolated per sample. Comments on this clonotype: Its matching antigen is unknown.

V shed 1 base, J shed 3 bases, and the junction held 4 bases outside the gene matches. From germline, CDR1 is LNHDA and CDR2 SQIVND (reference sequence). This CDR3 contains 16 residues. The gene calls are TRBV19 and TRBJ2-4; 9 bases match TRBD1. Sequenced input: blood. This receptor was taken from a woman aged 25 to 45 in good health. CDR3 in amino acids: CASSIAGTGYKNIQYF. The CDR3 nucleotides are TGTGCCAGTAGTATAGCGGGGACAGGGTACAAAAACATTCAGTACTTC.